The rows below give T cell receptor beta chains drawn from one sample of a study of PD-L1 blockade in urothelial cancer. Using immunoSEQ multiplex PCR, the repertoire was profiled, and TCRdb retains in-frame clones only, with some absent. The sample shows over 40,000 clones, around 82% of them seen only once. Here the sequenced sample was PBMCs, taken around atezolizumab (anti-PD-L1) treatment. These receptors all stem from a man between 65 and 80 years old with urothelial cancer. CDR3s include the opening cysteine and the closing phenylalanine or tryptophan. Clone size is not always given. Where it is, it says once, few, many or a class for expanded clones.

v_call: TRBV2; clone_size: NA; cdr3_aa: CASSEAGVRRDEQYF
v_call: TRBV6-5; clone_size: NA; cdr3_aa: CASSPLAGRYNEQFF
v_call: TRBV28; clone_size: NA; cdr3_aa: CASSRGTYEQYF
v_call: TRBV6-6; clone_size: NA; cdr3_aa: CASSQGLNSGTDTQYF
v_call: TRBV7-2; clone_size: NA; cdr3_aa: CASSSNPGQANSPLHF
v_call: TRBV5-1; clone_size: once; cdr3_aa: CASSSAGITDTQYF
v_call: TRBV4-3; clone_size: many; cdr3_aa: CASSQGGLGSVDTQYF
v_call: TRBV28; clone_size: NA; cdr3_aa: CASSPSTGGVNQGNEKLFF
v_call: TRBV5-1; clone_size: NA; cdr3_aa: CASSLASGDYNEQFF
v_call: TRBV30; clone_size: NA; cdr3_aa: CAWSVRRGKLTTEAFF
v_call: TRBV7-9; clone_size: NA; cdr3_aa: CASSSPFKTGDTDTQYF
v_call: TRBV19; clone_size: once; cdr3_aa: CASSRDPLRGEQYF
v_call: TRBV9; clone_size: NA; cdr3_aa: CASSVEGSGRDTQYF
v_call: TRBV2; clone_size: NA; cdr3_aa: CASAGTRGSNTGELFF
v_call: TRBV7-9; clone_size: NA; cdr3_aa: CASSVRTGGAVAEAFF
v_call: TRBV28; clone_size: few; cdr3_aa: CASRIGTGGSNQPQHF
v_call: TRBV4-1; clone_size: NA; cdr3_aa: CASSQDGTGLNQPQHF
v_call: TRBV28; clone_size: NA; cdr3_aa: CASTPQRGTQYF
v_call: TRBV5-8; clone_size: few; cdr3_aa: CASRPSTGPKLFF
v_call: TRBV5-3; clone_size: NA; cdr3_aa: CARSLEWVGGPFNYGYTF
v_call: TRBV5-1; clone_size: NA; cdr3_aa: CASSSRRSSQEETQYF
v_call: TRBV20-1; clone_size: NA; cdr3_aa: CSALYSQTQYF
v_call: TRBV27; clone_size: once; cdr3_aa: CASSLGGTDTSNQPQHF
v_call: TRBV12-5; clone_size: NA; cdr3_aa: CASGVLPPGQGPNRDTQYF
v_call: TRBV6-1; clone_size: NA; cdr3_aa: CASRDRSSYEQYF
v_call: TRBV14; clone_size: NA; cdr3_aa: CASSQDGQATIYF
v_call: TRBV5-4; clone_size: NA; cdr3_aa: CASSLGGQGITEAFF
v_call: TRBV7-9; clone_size: NA; cdr3_aa: CASSLGPSEGEKLFF
v_call: TRBV6-6; clone_size: NA; cdr3_aa: CASSYSGGRTEAFF
v_call: TRBV16; clone_size: NA; cdr3_aa: CASSPGTGGTDTQYF
v_call: TRBV5-6; clone_size: NA; cdr3_aa: CASLPSGANVLTF
v_call: TRBV7-2; clone_size: few; cdr3_aa: CASSLVLEVLNTEAFF
v_call: TRBV28; clone_size: few; cdr3_aa: CASIPRGQGNAEAFF
v_call: TRBV6-1; clone_size: many; cdr3_aa: CASRVSNQPQHF
v_call: TRBV5-1; clone_size: NA; cdr3_aa: CASSFSGRAVETQYF
v_call: TRBV18; clone_size: few; cdr3_aa: CASSLPGTSGRGEQYF
v_call: TRBV5-4; clone_size: NA; cdr3_aa: CASSLVGRRGGAETQYF
v_call: TRBV11-3; clone_size: NA; cdr3_aa: CASSLGGGVGTDTQYF
v_call: TRBV7-3; clone_size: once; cdr3_aa: CASSLERISTDTQYF
v_call: TRBV5-6; clone_size: NA; cdr3_aa: CASSLGTGGADYGYTF
v_call: TRBV7-8; clone_size: NA; cdr3_aa: CASSLVPSEKLFF
v_call: TRBV7-2; clone_size: NA; cdr3_aa: CASSETGFTDTQYF
v_call: TRBV5-6; clone_size: NA; cdr3_aa: CASSLRSRGYTF
v_call: TRBV5-6; clone_size: NA; cdr3_aa: CASSSTGTSRDTEAFF
v_call: TRBV28; clone_size: NA; cdr3_aa: CASSGGTSPYEQYF
v_call: TRBV27; clone_size: once; cdr3_aa: CASSPFAQTGTIGNTIYF
v_call: TRBV5-1; clone_size: NA; cdr3_aa: CASSPQIAGGTGELFF
v_call: TRBV19; clone_size: NA; cdr3_aa: CASSMFSSVGGTGRNQPQHF
v_call: TRBV5-1; clone_size: NA; cdr3_aa: CASTLGAGRDTGELFF
v_call: TRBV7-2; clone_size: NA; cdr3_aa: CASSPGGGAYNEQFF
v_call: TRBV2; clone_size: few; cdr3_aa: CASSQARGGELFF